A single sample is the source of the 5 T cell receptor beta chains below, sequenced in a study of OX40 agonist ivuxolimab in advanced cancers. Profiling relied on immunoSEQ multiplex PCR, and the TCRdb table lists in-frame clones only, not all of them. The sample yields some 77,000 clones, just over 85% seen once. The sample here was CD4+ or CD8+ T cells sorted from blood, taken in a trial of the OX40 agonist ivuxolimab. These receptors were collected from an adult with an advanced solid tumor such as melanoma, head and neck, liver or kidney cancer.

The chain carries TRBV4-1 and TRBJ2-1; D call uncertain. The CDR3 has 15 amino acids. Germline V CDR1 and CDR2: MGHRA, YSYEKL. With 0 bases removed from V and 8 bases from J, the gap between germline ends came to 14 bases. CDR3 in amino acids: CASSQEPVGPYEQFF. The CDR3 DNA reads TGCGCCAGCAGCCAAGAACCTGTAGGTCCCTATGAGCAGTTCTTC.

This clone was picked up one time. The V and J genes are TRBV11-2 and TRBJ1-1; possible D gene TRBD1, 5 bases. The length of the CDR3 is 15 residues. The V and J ends lost 0 bases and 0 bases respectively, with 8 bases between them. The germline gives CDR1 SGHAT, CDR2 FQNNGV. The CDR3 loop reads CASSLEGRMNTEAFF. CDR3 in DNA: TGTGCCAGCAGCTTAGAGGGACGGATGAACACTGAAGCTTTCTTT.

The J gene is TRBJ2-3, the V gene TRBV7-9, with D possibly being TRBD1 or TRBD2 (6 bases each). Trimming stripped 5 bases from V and 4 bases from J, with 10 bases between. The CDR3 has 13 amino acids. Germline CDR1 is SEHNR and CDR2 is FQNEAQ (reference sequence). The CDR3 loop is CASSTGGADTQYF. In DNA form, the CDR3 reads TGTGCCAGCAGCACCGGGGGCGCAGATACGCAGTATTTT.

The chain's CDR3 is CASSPHGGLGNTIYF. In DNA form, the CDR3 reads TGCGCCAGCAGCCCCCATGGAGGACTTGGAAACACCATATATTTT. The chain has TRBV4-1 and TRBJ1-3; D not certain. Germline-derived CDR1 and CDR2 are MGHRA and YSYEKL. This CDR3 is built from 15 residues. Trimming took off 4 bases at V and 3 bases at J, with 13 bases between the two ends.

This rearrangement joins TRBV11-3 to TRBJ2-7, with D perhaps assigned TRBD1 or TRBD2 (5 bases each). The germline V gene has CDR1 SGHNT and CDR2 YENEEA. The CDR3 covers 14 residues. Trimming took off 5 bases at V and 6 bases at J, with 17 bases between the two ends. CDR3 DNA sequence: TGTGCCAGCAGCGTCGGGACCGAATTAGGCGAGCAGTACTTC. It specifies CASSVGTELGEQYF.